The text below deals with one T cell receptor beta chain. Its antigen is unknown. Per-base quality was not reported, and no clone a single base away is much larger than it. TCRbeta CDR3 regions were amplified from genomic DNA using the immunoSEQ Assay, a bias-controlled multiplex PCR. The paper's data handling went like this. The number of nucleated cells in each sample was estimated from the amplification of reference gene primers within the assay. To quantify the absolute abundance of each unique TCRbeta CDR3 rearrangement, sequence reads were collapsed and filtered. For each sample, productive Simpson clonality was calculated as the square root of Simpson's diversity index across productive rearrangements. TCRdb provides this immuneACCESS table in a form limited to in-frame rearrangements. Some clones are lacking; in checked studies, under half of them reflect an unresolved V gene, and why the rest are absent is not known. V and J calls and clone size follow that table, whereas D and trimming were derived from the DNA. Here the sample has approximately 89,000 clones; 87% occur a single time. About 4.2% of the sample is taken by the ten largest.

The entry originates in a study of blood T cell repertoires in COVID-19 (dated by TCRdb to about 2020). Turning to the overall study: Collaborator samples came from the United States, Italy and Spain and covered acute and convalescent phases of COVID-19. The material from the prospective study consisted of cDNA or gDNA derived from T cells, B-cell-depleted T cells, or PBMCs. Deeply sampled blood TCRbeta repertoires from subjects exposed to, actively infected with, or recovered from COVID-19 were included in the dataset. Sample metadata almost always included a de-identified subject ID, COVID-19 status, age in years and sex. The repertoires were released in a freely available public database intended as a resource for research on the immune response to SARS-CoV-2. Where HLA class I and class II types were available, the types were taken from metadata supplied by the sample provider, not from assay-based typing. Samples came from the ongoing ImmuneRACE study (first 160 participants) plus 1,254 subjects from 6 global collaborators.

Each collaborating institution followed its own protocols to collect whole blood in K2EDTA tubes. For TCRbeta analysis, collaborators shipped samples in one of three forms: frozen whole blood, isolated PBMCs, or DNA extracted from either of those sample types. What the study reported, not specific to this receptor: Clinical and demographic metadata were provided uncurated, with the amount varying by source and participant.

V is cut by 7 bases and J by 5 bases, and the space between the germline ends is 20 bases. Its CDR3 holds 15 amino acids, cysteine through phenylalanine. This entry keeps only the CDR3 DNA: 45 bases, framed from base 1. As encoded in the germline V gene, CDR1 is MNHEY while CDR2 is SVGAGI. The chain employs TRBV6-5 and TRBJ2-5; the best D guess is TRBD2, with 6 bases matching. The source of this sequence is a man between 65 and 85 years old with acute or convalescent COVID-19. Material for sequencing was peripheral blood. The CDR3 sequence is CASTLMGGKEETQYF. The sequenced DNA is TGTGCCAGCACTTTAATGGGAGGCAAGGAGGAGACCCAGTACTTC.